What follows is one T cell receptor (beta chain) and its context. This sample was included in a study of control samples from healthy donors and cancer patients. The method was immunoSEQ multiplex PCR; TCRdb's version includes in-frame clones alone and lacks a portion of them. The data contain 130,000 or so clones, about nine tenths of them singletons. Sequenced sample: blood. The receptor was derived from a middle-aged man in good health.

In DNA form, the CDR3 reads TGTGCCAGCAGTGACCCGGCGGGCCAGAGCTATGGCTACACCTTC. This codes for CASSDPAGQSYGYTF. This chain joins TRBV25-1 and TRBJ1-2; D is undetermined. From germline, CDR1 is MGHDK and CDR2 SYGVNS. The CDR3 sequence is 15 residues long. V was shortened by 3 bases and J by 4 bases, with 15 bases between the two germline ends.